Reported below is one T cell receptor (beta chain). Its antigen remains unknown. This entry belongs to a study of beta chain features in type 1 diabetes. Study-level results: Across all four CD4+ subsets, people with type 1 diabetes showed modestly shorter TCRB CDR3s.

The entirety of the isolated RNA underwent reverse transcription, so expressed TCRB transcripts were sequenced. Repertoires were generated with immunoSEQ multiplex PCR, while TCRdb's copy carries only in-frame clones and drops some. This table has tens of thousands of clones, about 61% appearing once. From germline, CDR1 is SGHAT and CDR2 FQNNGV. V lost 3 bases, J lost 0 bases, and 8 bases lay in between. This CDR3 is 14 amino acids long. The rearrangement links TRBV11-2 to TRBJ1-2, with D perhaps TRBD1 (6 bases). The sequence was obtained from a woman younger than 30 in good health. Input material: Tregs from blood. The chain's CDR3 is CASSLDRPNYGYTF. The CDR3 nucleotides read TGTGCCAGCAGCTTGGACAGACCTAACTATGGCTACACCTTC. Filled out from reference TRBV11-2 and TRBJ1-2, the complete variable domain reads EAGVAQSPRYKIIEKRQSVAFWCNPISGHATLYWYQQILGQGPKLLIQFQNNGVVDDSQLPKDRFSAERLKGVDSTLKIQPAKLEDSAVYLCASSLDRPNYGYTFGSGTRLTVV.